The 17 T cell receptor beta chains listed next were all sequenced from one sample in a study of blood T cell repertoires in COVID-19 (TCRdb year 2020). The library relied on the immunoSEQ multiplex PCR assay. TCRdb obtained this table from immuneACCESS and retained in-frame rearrangements with V and J assigned. These tables miss some clones; where compared with another copy, unresolved V genes account for less than half of the shortfall, and the remainder is unexplained. The sample table contains more than 95,000 clones; only one count was recorded for roughly 69% of them. Roughly 2.2% of the sample belongs to the ten largest clones. The specimen was peripheral blood. The receptors derive from a woman in her 70s with acute or convalescent COVID-19.

This clone showed up just once. The CDR3 bases are TGTGCCAGCAGCCTACAGGGGGCGAATGCTTTCTTT. Its protein is CASSLQGANAFF. J is TRBJ1-1 and V is TRBV27; 9 bases align to TRBD1. Germline CDR1 reads MNHEY; CDR2 reads SMNVEV (reference sequence). The CDR3 is made up of 12 amino acids. The V and J ends lost 6 bases and 11 bases, in that order; junction bases with no gene match: 7.

The chain couples TRBV5-5 to TRBJ1-2; TRBD1 matches at 7 bases. The germline V gene encodes CDR1 SGHKS and CDR2 YYEKEE (reference sequence). The length of the CDR3 is 13 residues. The J segment lost 7 bases and the V segment lost 4 bases, leaving 7 bases of the junction unmatched. CDR3 nucleotides: TGTGCCAGCAGCCACCAGGACAGGCTTGGCTACACCTTC. Translation gives CASSHQDRLGYTF.

The J gene is TRBJ2-3, the V gene TRBV9; TRBD2 matches at 7 bases. This CDR3 has 16 amino acids. V was pared by 4 bases and J by 2 bases, with 10 bases of the junction left unmatched. The germline CDR1 and CDR2 sequences are SGDLS and YYNGEE. The CDR3 sequence is CASSRLAVLNTDTQYF. DNA for the CDR3: TGTGCCAGCAGCAGGCTAGCGGTCCTTAACACAGATACGCAGTATTTT.

CDR3 in amino acids: CASSLVLAGGPTGELFF. CDR3 nucleotides: TGTGCCAGCAGCTTAGTACTAGCGGGGGGACCCACCGGGGAGCTGTTTTTT. J is TRBJ2-2 and V is TRBV7-2; 12 nucleotides line up with TRBD2. The V segment lost 1 base and the J segment 4 bases; nucleotides outside the gene matches: 4. The germline V gene has CDR1 SGHTA and CDR2 FQGNSA. This CDR3 spans 17 amino acids.

The sample holds a few counts of this clone. The CDR3 spells CSARFRALNTEAFF. The CDR3 nucleotides read TGCAGCGCCCGATTCAGGGCCCTGAACACTGAAGCTTTCTTT. The rearrangement joins TRBV29-1 to TRBJ1-1; tentatively, D is TRBD1 (5 bases). The CDR3 is 14 amino acids. V was pared by 7 bases and J by 0 bases, with 15 bases between. CDR1 SQVTM and CDR2 ANQGSEA come from the germline V gene.

This clone has a handful of counts. This sequence joins TRBV29-1 and TRBJ1-2, with 10 bases lining up with TRBD1. Germline lookup yields CDR1 SQVTM and CDR2 ANQGSEA. The V gene end was trimmed by 3 bases and the J gene end by 2 bases; junction bases not matched to a gene: 0. CDR3 length: 13 residues. CDR3 DNA: TGCAGCGTTGAGACAGGGGGCAACTATGGCTACACCTTC. Encoded protein: CSVETGGNYGYTF.

This chain links TRBV19 with TRBJ1-2; maybe TRBD1 (5 bases). The germline CDR1 and CDR2 sequences are LNHDA and SQIVND (reference sequence). V was cut by 2 bases and J by 5 bases, with 12 bases left in between. This CDR3 spans 14 amino acids. Here the CDR3 reads CASSIPAGLYGYTF. The CDR3 region has the DNA TGTGCCAGTAGTATACCGGCAGGGCTTTATGGCTACACCTTC.

The chain links TRBV28 to TRBJ1-5; D is unresolved. Germline V CDR1 and CDR2: MDHEN, SYDVKM. Trimming stripped 0 bases from V and 4 bases from J, with 4 bases between. The length of the CDR3 is 13 residues. The CDR3 DNA reads as TGTGCCAGCAGTTTATGGCTAAATCAGCCCCAGCATTTT. Amino acids: CASSLWLNQPQHF. Based on the CDR3 plus reference TRBV28 and TRBJ1-5, the full variable domain is DVKVTQSSRYLVKRTGEKVFLECVQDMDHENMFWYRQDPGLGLRLIYFSYDVKMKEKGDIPEGYSVSREKKERFSLILESASTNQTSMYLCASSLWLNQPQHFGDGTRLSIL.

The chain couples TRBV27 to TRBJ2-3; 14 nucleotides line up with TRBD2. The CDR3 spans 17 residues. J lost 2 bases, V lost 5 bases, and 6 bases had no gene match. Germline V CDR1 and CDR2: MNHEY, SMNVEV (reference sequence). CDR3 amino acids: CASSLGTSGGTTDTQYF. DNA of the CDR3: TGTGCCAGCAGTCTGGGGACTAGCGGGGGAACCACAGATACGCAGTATTTT.

This chain uses TRBV11-2 with TRBJ2-3; a possible D gene is TRBD2 (7 bases). This CDR3 is 15 amino acids long. The V end lost 5 bases, the J end lost 2 bases, and 14 bases lay between the germline ends. The germline V gene has CDR1 SGHAT and CDR2 FQNNGV. In nucleotides, the CDR3 is TGTGCCAGCAGCCGGGCGGGGGCCTTCACAGATACGCAGTATTTT. Translation: CASSRAGAFTDTQYF.

The chain joins TRBV5-1 to TRBJ2-5, with TRBD1 identical over 9 bases. Germline CDR1 reads SGHRS; CDR2 reads YFSETQ. J was trimmed by 4 bases and V by 6 bases; bases with no gene match: 7. CDR3 length: 14 amino acids. The chain's CDR3 is CASKSTGGGETQYF. CDR3 DNA: TGCGCCAGCAAGTCGACAGGGGGAGGAGAGACCCAGTACTTC.

The DNA for the CDR3 is TGTGCCAGTAGTATGAAGGGGTACTATGGCTACACCTTC. It yields the protein CASSMKGYYGYTF. The rearrangement uses TRBV19 and TRBJ1-2; D may be TRBD1 (5 bases). V was trimmed by 3 bases and J by 3 bases, leaving 8 bases between them. Germline CDR1 is LNHDA and CDR2 is SQIVND (reference sequence). The CDR3 is 13 residues long.

The chain uses TRBV11-2 and TRBJ1-6; D may be TRBD1 (6 bases). Germline V gene sequence: CDR1 SGHAT, CDR2 FQNNGV. V lost 5 bases to trimming and J lost 7 bases, with 15 bases between them. The CDR3 length is 15 residues. CDR3 in amino acids: CASSVPGGGNSPLHF. Here the CDR3 DNA reads TGTGCCAGCAGCGTCCCCGGCGGGGGCAATTCACCCCTCCACTTT.

The sample holds one count of this clone. The V and J genes are TRBV6-6 and TRBJ1-2; 7 positions match TRBD1. V was pared by 0 bases and J by 4 bases, with 2 bases of the junction left unmatched. Germline V CDR1 and CDR2: MNHNY, SVGAGI (reference sequence). The CDR3 covers 14 residues. CDR3 protein: CASSYSRQGYGYTF. The CDR3 DNA sequence: TGTGCCAGCAGTTACTCGAGACAGGGCTATGGCTACACCTTC.

The chain joins TRBV2 to TRBJ1-5, with TRBD1 matching 7 bases. The CDR3 has 16 residues. The V and J ends lost 6 bases and 0 bases, in that order; junction bases with no gene match: 8. Germline V gene sequence: CDR1 SNHLY, CDR2 FYNNEI. This chain's CDR3 is CASSRDRVGSNQPQHF. The DNA for the CDR3 is TGTGCCAGCAGCCGCGACAGGGTTGGTAGCAATCAGCCCCAGCATTTT.

This clone has only a few counts. V and J are TRBV6-4 and TRBJ2-1, with D unresolved. The germline gives CDR1 MRHNA, CDR2 SNTAGT. V was shortened by 0 bases and J by 8 bases, with 11 bases between the two germline ends. The CDR3 spans 14 residues. The CDR3 sequence: CASSDSYSADEQFF. CDR3 coding DNA: TGTGCCAGCAGTGACTCCTATTCCGCCGATGAGCAGTTCTTC.

J is TRBJ2-2 and V is TRBV14, with 8 bases fitting TRBD2. CDR1 is SGHDN and CDR2 is FVKESK in the germline V gene. This CDR3 has 15 residues. After removal of 4 bases from V and 4 bases from J, the junction contained 5 bases not matched to a gene. The CDR3 DNA reads TGTGCCAGCAGCCCCGGACTAGCTCGCACCGGGGAGCTGTTTTTT. Its translation: CASSPGLARTGELFF.